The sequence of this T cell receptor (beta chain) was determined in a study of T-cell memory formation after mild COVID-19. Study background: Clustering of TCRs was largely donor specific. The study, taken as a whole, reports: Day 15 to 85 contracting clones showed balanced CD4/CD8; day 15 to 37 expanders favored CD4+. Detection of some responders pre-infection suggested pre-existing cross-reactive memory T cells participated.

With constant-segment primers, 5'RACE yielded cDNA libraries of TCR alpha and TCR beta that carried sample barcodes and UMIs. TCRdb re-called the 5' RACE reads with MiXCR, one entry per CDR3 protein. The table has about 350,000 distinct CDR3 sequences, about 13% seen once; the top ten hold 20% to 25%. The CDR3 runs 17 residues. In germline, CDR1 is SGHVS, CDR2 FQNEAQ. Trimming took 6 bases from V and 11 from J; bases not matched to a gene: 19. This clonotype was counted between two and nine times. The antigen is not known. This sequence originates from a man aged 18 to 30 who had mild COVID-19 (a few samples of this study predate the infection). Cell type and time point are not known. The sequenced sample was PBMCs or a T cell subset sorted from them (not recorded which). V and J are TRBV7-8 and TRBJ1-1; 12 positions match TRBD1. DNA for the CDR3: TGTGCCAGCAGTCAGCCGGGACAGGGGGCGCGGCGGCTTGGGGCTTTCTTT. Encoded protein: CASSQPGQGARRLGAFF.